This T cell receptor (beta chain) was observed in a study of response to subunit inactivated influenza vaccine. Study findings and constraints: Few additional T cells are recruited per seasonal influenza vaccination, authors suggested.

TCRdb reprocessed the RT-PCR reads with MiXCR, giving one entry per CDR3 protein. Among roughly 570,000 distinct CDR3 sequences listed, 13% were seen once. This CDR3 has 15 amino acids. V was clipped by 0 bases and J by 8 bases; unmatched bases: 12. CDR1 and CDR2 from the germline V gene are DFQATT and SNEGSKA (reference sequence). This clonotype was picked up many times. What it binds is unknown. The origin of this receptor is a middle-aged man who received an inactivated influenza vaccine. Sequencing was performed on PBMCs from blood, taken 35 to 45 days after vaccination. The chain carries TRBV20-1 and TRBJ1-2, with 7 bases fitting TRBD1. CDR3 sequence reads: CSARDIGQATYGYTF. Here the CDR3 DNA reads TGCAGTGCTAGAGATATAGGACAGGCGACCTACGGCTACACCTTC.